This T cell receptor beta chain was recovered during a study of cytomegalovirus exposure and HLA in healthy donors. Turning to this clone: Its antigen is unknown.

Each donor's status was that of a healthy bone marrow donor. With 60 Vbeta and 13 Jbeta primers, the PCR was carried out. Only in-frame clones appear in the TCRdb table, and some are missing; sequencing was by immunoSEQ multiplex PCR. The table includes about 140,000 clones, approximately 80% detected once. Study-wide points: Several of the most significant clusters appeared linked to common viral pathogens, based on a later analysis. Later analysis indicated greater clonal expansion among HLA-associated TCR beta chains than among equally common other chains. The authors enumerated over 150 TCR beta chains as linked to cytomegalovirus.

The CDR3 extends over 13 amino acids. Germline CDR1 is SGHRS and CDR2 is YFSETQ. V lost 7 bases to trimming and J lost 3 bases, with 13 bases between them. The chain couples TRBV5-1 to TRBJ1-1; the D is unclear. Sequencing was done on a sample of PBMCs. The TCR sequence derives from a male donor in good health and CMV-seronegative. The CDR3 coding sequence is TGCGCCAGCGGGCCCTCCCTGGACACTGAAGCTTTCTTT. This sequence encodes CASGPSLDTEAFF. The full variable domain, completed using reference TRBV5-1 and TRBJ1-1, is KAGVTQTPRYLIKTRGQQVTLSCSPISGHRSVSWYQQTPGQGLQFLFEYFSETQRNKGNFPGRFSGRQFSNSRSEMNVSTLELGDSALYLCASGPSLDTEAFFGQGTRLTVV.